Listed here are 3 T cell receptor beta chains from one sample, sequenced in a study of blood T cells in healthy people across ages. PCR was performed a second time for 7 to 11 cycles using a sample-barcoded 5' primer and a J-beta primer mix. TCRdb analysed the 5' RACE reads with MiXCR anew, one entry per CDR3 protein. The sample holds fewer than 650,000 distinct CDR3 sequences, about 25% seen once. These data were also filed under a second study, of T cells of mothers and their children.

The sequenced material came from blood. The receptor set was obtained from a boy aged 2-9 years in good health.

This clonotype was seen at least ten times. The chain has TRBV5-4 and TRBJ2-1; 16 nucleotides align to TRBD2. Germline values: CDR1 SGHNT, CDR2 YYREEE (reference sequence). The CDR3 contains 18 residues. The V gene end was trimmed by 4 bases and the J gene end by 4 bases; junction bases not matched to a gene: 8. CDR3 bases: TGTGCCAGCAGCCAGGGGACTAGCGGGAGGGCCGGTTACAATGAGCAGTTCTTC. Translating gives CASSQGTSGRAGYNEQFF.

This clonotype appeared once. The chain combines TRBV10-3 with TRBJ2-5, with a possible D match to TRBD2 (6 bases). The better agreement between TRBJ2-7 and the DNA end casts doubt on the J call. The CDR3 sequence is 15 residues long. Germline CDR1 is ENHRY and CDR2 is SYGVKD. CDR3 residues: CAISEVGLLKYEQYF. The CDR3 nucleotides read TGTGCCATCAGTGAGGTGGGACTTCTTAAATACGAGCAGTACTTC.

This clonotype came up many times. This rearrangement joins TRBV4-3 to TRBJ2-4, with unresolved D. Germline V gene lookup returns CDR1 LGHNA and CDR2 YSLEER. Trimming removed 0 bases from V and 0 bases from J, with 9 bases in between. This CDR3 region has 16 residues. The CDR3 nucleotides read TGCGCCAGCAGCCAAGATTTTCTCCAAGCCAAAAACATTCAGTACTTC. It specifies CASSQDFLQAKNIQYF.